The 9 T cell receptor beta chains reported below all come from one sample, sequenced in a study of blood T cell repertoires in COVID-19. Clones were sequenced by immunoSEQ multiplex PCR, and TCRdb holds only the in-frame ones, with some missing. The table records about 180,000 clones, around 86% of them present only once. The sample consisted of PBMCs or T cells enriched from blood (not recorded which). Every receptor here comes from a woman between 25 and 40 years old who had recovered from COVID-19.

The chain links TRBV2 to TRBJ2-3, with D tentatively TRBD1 (6 bases). This CDR3 spans 13 amino acids. The germline V gene has CDR1 SNHLY and CDR2 FYNNEI. V was clipped by 6 bases and J by 5 bases, with 12 bases between them. CDR3 region: CASSYRVVDTQYF. In nucleotides, the CDR3 is TGTGCCAGCAGCTACAGGGTTGTAGATACGCAGTATTTT.

V is TRBV9 and J is TRBJ2-1; TRBD2 aligns across 12 bases. With V trimmed by 3 bases and J by 7 bases, 5 bases remained unmatched. This CDR3 region has 15 residues. Per germline, CDR1 SGDLS and CDR2 YYNGEE. The CDR3: CASSATSGSNNEQFF. The CDR3 DNA is TGTGCCAGCAGCGCGACTAGCGGGAGCAATAATGAGCAGTTCTTC. The full variable domain, rest sourced from reference TRBV9 and TRBJ2-1, is DSGVTQTPKHLITATGQRVTLRCSPRSGDLSVYWYQQSLDQGLQFLIQYYNGEERAKGNILERFSAQQFPDLHSELNLSSLELGDSALYFCASSATSGSNNEQFFGPGTRLTVL.

This chain links TRBV9 with TRBJ2-3; TRBD2 matches at 10 bases. This CDR3 is 16 amino acids long. The ends lost 0 bases at V and 3 bases at J; junction bases unmatched: 4. Looked up from germline, CDR1 is SGDLS and CDR2 is YYNGEE. Here the CDR3 reads CASSVDETSGTDTQYF. The CDR3 bases are TGTGCCAGCAGCGTAGATGAGACTAGCGGGACAGATACGCAGTATTTT.

The V and J genes are TRBV9 and TRBJ2-1, with 8 bases matching TRBD2. The J segment lost 1 base and the V segment lost 0 bases, leaving 6 bases of the junction unmatched. Germline values: CDR1 SGDLS, CDR2 YYNGEE. The CDR3 runs to 17 residues. Written as DNA, the CDR3 is TGTGCCAGCAGCGTAGTGGCACTAGCGGCTTCCTACAATGAGCAGTTCTTC. Its protein product is CASSVVALAASYNEQFF.

This chain connects TRBV5-1 to TRBJ2-1, with TRBD2 as a possible D gene (6 bases). The V gene's germline CDR1 is SGHRS and CDR2 YFSETQ. The CDR3 spans 15 residues. The V gene lost 3 bases and the J gene lost 6 bases, with 16 bases spanning the gap. The CDR3 is CASSSAGLALNEQFF. In nucleotides, the CDR3 is TGCGCCAGCAGCTCGGCGGGACTTGCCCTCAATGAGCAGTTCTTC.

V usage is TRBV27 and J usage is TRBJ1-4; 9 positions agree with TRBD1. The CDR3 covers 15 residues. V shed 6 bases, J shed 7 bases, and the junction held 9 bases outside the gene matches. Germline V CDR1 and CDR2: MNHEY, SMNVEV (reference sequence). The DNA for the CDR3 is TGTGCCAGCAGCCCCGGGACAGGGCTTTCTGAAAAACTGTTTTTT. The encoded protein is CASSPGTGLSEKLFF.

The chain recombines TRBV11-2 with TRBJ1-2; D is ambiguous. Trimming pared 0 bases from V and 8 bases from J, leaving 13 bases between. The germline V gene encodes CDR1 SGHAT and CDR2 FQNNGV. This CDR3 has 14 amino acids. DNA of the CDR3: TGTGCCAGCAGCTTAGATGGCGGATCTCTCGGCTACACCTTC. It translates to CASSLDGGSLGYTF. The full variable domain, its missing parts supplied by reference TRBV11-2 and TRBJ1-2, is EAGVAQSPRYKIIEKRQSVAFWCNPISGHATLYWYQQILGQGPKLLIQFQNNGVVDDSQLPKDRFSAERLKGVDSTLKIQPAKLEDSAVYLCASSLDGGSLGYTFGSGTRLTVV.

This sequence joins TRBV6-1 and TRBJ2-2, with TRBD2 matching 11 bases. The germline gives CDR1 MNHNS, CDR2 SASEGT. V trimming: 2 bases; J trimming: 1 base; junction bases outside the gene matches: 6. The CDR3 length is 18 residues. CDR3: CASSETSGLAGNTGELFF. The CDR3 nucleotides read TGTGCCAGCAGTGAAACCTCCGGACTAGCGGGGAACACCGGGGAGCTGTTTTTT.

This clone was observed once. This rearrangement joins TRBV5-6 to TRBJ1-2; D gene uncertain. Looked up from germline, CDR1 is SGHDT and CDR2 is YYEEEE. CDR3 length: 16 residues. Between the trimmed V and J ends, which lost 2 bases and 1 base, there was a span of 15 bases. The CDR3 loop reads CASSFLTSDGNYGYTF. CDR3 nucleotide sequence: TGTGCCAGCAGCTTTTTGACATCTGATGGTAACTATGGCTACACCTTC.